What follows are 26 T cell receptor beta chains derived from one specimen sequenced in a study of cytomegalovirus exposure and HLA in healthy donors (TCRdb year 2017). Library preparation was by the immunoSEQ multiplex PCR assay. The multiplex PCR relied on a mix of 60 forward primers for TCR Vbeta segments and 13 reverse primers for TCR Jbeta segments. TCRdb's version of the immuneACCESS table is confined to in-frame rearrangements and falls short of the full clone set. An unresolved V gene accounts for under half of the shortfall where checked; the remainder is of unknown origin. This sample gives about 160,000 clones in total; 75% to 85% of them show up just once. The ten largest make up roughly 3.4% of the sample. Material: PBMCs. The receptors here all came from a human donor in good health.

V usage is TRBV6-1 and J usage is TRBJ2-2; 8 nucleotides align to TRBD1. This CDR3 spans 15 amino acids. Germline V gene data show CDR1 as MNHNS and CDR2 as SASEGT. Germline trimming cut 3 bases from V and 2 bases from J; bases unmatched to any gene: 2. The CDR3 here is CASSEGTGNTGELFF. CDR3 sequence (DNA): TGTGCCAGCAGTGAGGGGACAGGCAACACCGGGGAGCTGTTTTTT.

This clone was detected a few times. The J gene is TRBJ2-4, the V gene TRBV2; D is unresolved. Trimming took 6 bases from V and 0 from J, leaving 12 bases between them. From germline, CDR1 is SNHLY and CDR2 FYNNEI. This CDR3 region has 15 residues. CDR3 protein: CASSYDNLAKNIQYF. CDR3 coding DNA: TGTGCCAGCAGCTACGACAACCTAGCCAAAAACATTCAGTACTTC.

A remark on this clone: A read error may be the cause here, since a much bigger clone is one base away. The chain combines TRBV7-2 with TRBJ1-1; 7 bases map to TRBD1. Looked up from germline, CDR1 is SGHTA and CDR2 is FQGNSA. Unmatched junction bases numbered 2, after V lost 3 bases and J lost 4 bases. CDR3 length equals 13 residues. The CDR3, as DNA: TGTGCCAGCAGCTTGACAGGGTCCACTGAAGCTTTCTTT. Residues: CASSLTGSTEAFF.

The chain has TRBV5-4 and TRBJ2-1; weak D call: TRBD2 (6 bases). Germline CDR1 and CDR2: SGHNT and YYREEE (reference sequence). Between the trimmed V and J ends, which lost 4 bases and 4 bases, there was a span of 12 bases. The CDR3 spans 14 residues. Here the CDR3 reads CASSVDGGYNEQFF. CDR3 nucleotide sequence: TGTGCCAGCAGCGTGGACGGGGGTTACAATGAGCAGTTCTTC.

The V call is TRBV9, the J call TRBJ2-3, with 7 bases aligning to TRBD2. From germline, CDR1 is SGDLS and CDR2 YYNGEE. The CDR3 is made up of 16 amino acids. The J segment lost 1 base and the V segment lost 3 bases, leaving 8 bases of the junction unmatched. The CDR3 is CASSAIRGEGTDTQYF. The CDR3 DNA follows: TGTGCCAGCAGCGCAATTCGGGGGGAGGGCACAGATACGCAGTATTTT.

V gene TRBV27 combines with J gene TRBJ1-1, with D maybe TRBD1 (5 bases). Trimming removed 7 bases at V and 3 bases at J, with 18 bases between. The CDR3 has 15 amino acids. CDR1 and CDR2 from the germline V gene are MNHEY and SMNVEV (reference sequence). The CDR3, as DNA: TGTGCCAGCACCCCCCAGGGTCCTTGGGACACTGAAGCTTTCTTT. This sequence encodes CASTPQGPWDTEAFF.

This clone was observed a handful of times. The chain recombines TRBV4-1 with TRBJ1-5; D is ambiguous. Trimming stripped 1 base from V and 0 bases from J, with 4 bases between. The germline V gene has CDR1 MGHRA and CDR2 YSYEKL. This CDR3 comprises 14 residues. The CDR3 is CASSQGGSNQPQHF. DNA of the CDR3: TGCGCCAGCAGCCAAGGCGGTAGCAATCAGCCCCAGCATTTT.

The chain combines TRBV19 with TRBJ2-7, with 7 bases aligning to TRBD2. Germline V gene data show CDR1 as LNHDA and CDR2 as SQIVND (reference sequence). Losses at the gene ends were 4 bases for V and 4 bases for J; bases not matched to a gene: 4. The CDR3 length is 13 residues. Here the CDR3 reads CASSRGLVYEQYF. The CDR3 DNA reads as TGTGCCAGTAGTAGAGGACTAGTTTACGAGCAGTACTTC.

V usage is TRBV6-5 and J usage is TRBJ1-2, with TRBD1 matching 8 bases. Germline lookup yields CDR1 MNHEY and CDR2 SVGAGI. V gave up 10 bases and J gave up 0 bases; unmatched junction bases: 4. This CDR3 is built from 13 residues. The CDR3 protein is CATGTGSNYGYTF. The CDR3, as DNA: TGTGCCACCGGGACAGGCTCTAACTATGGCTACACCTTC.

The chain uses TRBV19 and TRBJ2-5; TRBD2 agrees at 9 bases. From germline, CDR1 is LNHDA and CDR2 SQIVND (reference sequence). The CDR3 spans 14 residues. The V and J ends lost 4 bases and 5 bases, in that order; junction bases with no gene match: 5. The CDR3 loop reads CASSTRTSAETQYF. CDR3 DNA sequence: TGTGCCAGTAGTACCCGGACTAGCGCGGAGACCCAGTACTTC. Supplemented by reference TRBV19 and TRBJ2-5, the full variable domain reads DGGITQSPKYLFRKEGQNVTLSCEQNLNHDAMYWYRQDPGQGLRLIYYSQIVNDFQKGDIAEGYSVSREKKESFPLTVTSAQKNPTAFYLCASSTRTSAETQYFGPGTRLLVL.

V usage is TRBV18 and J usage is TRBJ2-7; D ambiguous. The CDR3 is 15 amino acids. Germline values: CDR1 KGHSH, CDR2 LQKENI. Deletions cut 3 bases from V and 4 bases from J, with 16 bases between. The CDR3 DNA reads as TGTGCCAGCTCACCCCTCGGGTCGGAGATTTACGAGCAGTACTTC. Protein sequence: CASSPLGSEIYEQYF.

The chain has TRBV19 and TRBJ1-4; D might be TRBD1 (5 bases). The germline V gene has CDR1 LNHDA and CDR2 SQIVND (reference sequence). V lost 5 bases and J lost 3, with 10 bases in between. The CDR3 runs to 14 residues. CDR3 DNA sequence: TGTGCCAGTAGTCTAGGGGCGTCTAATGAAAAACTGTTTTTT. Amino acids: CASSLGASNEKLFF.

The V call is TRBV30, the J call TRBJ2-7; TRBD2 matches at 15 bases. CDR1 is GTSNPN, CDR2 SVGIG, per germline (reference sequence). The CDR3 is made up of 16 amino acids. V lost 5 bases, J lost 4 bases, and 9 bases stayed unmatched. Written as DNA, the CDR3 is TGTGCCTGGGTCGGACTAGCGGGAGGGCTAAGGTACGAGCAGTACTTC. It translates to CAWVGLAGGLRYEQYF.

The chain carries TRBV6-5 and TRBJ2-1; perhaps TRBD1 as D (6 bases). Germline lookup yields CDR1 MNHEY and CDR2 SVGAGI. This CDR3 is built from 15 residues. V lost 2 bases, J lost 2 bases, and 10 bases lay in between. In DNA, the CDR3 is TGTGCCAGCAGTTACAGGACAGAAACCTACAATGAGCAGTTCTTC. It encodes CASSYRTETYNEQFF.

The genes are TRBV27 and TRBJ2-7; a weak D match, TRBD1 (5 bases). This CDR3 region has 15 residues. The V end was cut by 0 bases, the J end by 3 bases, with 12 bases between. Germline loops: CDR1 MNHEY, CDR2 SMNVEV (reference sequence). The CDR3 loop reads CASSLSETANYEQYF. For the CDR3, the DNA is TGTGCCAGCAGTTTATCGGAGACAGCGAACTACGAGCAGTACTTC.

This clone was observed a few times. This CDR3 is CASSLEGVQPQHF. CDR3 DNA: TGTGCCAGCAGCTTAGAAGGGGTACAGCCCCAGCATTTT. V and J are TRBV7-9 and TRBJ1-5; a weak D match, TRBD1 (5 bases). CDR1 is SEHNR and CDR2 is FQNEAQ in the germline V gene (reference sequence). There are 13 residues in the CDR3. Trimming cost V 1 base and J 7 bases, with 8 bases left between them.

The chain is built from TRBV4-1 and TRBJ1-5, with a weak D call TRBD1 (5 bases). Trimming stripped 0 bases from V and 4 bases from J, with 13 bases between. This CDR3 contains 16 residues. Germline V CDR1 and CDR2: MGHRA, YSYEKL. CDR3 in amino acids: CASSQDAQGGNQPQHF. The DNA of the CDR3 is TGCGCCAGCAGCCAAGATGCTCAGGGTGGGAATCAGCCCCAGCATTTT.

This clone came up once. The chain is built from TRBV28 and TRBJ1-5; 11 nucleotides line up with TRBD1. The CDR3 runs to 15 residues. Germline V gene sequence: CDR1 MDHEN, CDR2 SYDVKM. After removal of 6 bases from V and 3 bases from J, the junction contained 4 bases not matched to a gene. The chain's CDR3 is CASSRDRGINQPQHF. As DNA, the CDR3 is TGTGCCAGCAGCCGGGACAGGGGGATCAATCAGCCCCAGCATTTT.

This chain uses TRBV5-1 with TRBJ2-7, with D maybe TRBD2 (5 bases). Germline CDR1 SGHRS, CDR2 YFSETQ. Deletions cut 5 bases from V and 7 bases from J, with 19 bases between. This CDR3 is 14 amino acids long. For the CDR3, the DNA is TGCGCCAGCAGACCGGTAACTAGTCGGGGTGAGCAGTACTTC. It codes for CASRPVTSRGEQYF.

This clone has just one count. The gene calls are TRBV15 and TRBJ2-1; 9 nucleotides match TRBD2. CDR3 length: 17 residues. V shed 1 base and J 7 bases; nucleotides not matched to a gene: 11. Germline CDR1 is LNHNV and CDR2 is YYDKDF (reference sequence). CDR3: CATSRVVQAGGFNEQFF. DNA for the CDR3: TGTGCCACCAGCAGAGTAGTACAAGCGGGAGGATTTAATGAGCAGTTCTTC.

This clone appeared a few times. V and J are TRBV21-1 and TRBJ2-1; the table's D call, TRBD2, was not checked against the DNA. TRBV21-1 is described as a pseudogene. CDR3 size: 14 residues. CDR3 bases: TGTGCCAGCAGCAGAGGTAGATCCTACAATGAGCAGTTCTTC. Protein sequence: CASSRGRSYNEQFF.

The CDR3 is CASSYMQGGYEQYF. The CDR3 bases are TGTGCCAGCAGTTACATGCAGGGTGGCTACGAGCAGTACTTC. The chain has TRBV6-6 and TRBJ2-7, with a weak D call TRBD1 (5 bases). The CDR3 covers 14 residues. Germline-derived CDR1 and CDR2 are MNHNY and SVGAGI (reference sequence). V was cut by 2 bases and J by 3 bases, with 11 bases left in between.

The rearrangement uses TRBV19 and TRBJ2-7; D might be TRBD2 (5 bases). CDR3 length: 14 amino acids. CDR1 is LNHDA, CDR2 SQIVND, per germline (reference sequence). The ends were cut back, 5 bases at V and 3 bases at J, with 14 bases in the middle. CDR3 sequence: CASSPPGKGYEQYF. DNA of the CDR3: TGTGCCAGTAGTCCCCCCGGGAAGGGCTACGAGCAGTACTTC.

In DNA form, the CDR3 reads TGCGCCAGCAGCCCCCACAGGGGTAGGAACACTGAAGCTTTCTTT. Amino acid sequence: CASSPHRGRNTEAFF. J is TRBJ1-1 and V is TRBV4-3, with 7 bases lining up with TRBD1. From germline, CDR1 is LGHNA and CDR2 YSLEER. The CDR3 consists of 15 residues. V dropped 4 bases and J dropped 1; count of bases not matched to a gene: 6.

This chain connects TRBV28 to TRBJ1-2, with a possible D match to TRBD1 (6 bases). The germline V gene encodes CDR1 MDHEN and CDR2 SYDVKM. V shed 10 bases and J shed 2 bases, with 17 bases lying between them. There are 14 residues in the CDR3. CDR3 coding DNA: TGTGCCACCCTAGGACAGATCAGAAACTATGGCTACACCTTC. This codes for CATLGQIRNYGYTF.

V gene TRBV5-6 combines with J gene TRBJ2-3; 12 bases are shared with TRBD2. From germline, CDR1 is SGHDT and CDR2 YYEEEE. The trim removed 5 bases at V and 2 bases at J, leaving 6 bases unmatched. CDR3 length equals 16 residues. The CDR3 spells CASRFLAGGPTDTQYF. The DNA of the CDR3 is TGTGCCAGCAGATTTCTAGCGGGGGGGCCCACAGATACGCAGTATTTT. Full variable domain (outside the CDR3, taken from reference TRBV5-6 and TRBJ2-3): DAGVTQSPTHLIKTRGQQVTLRCSPKSGHDTVSWYQQALGQGPQFIFQYYEEEERQRGNFPDRFSGHQFPNYSSELNVNALLLGDSALYLCASRFLAGGPTDTQYFGPGTRLTVL.